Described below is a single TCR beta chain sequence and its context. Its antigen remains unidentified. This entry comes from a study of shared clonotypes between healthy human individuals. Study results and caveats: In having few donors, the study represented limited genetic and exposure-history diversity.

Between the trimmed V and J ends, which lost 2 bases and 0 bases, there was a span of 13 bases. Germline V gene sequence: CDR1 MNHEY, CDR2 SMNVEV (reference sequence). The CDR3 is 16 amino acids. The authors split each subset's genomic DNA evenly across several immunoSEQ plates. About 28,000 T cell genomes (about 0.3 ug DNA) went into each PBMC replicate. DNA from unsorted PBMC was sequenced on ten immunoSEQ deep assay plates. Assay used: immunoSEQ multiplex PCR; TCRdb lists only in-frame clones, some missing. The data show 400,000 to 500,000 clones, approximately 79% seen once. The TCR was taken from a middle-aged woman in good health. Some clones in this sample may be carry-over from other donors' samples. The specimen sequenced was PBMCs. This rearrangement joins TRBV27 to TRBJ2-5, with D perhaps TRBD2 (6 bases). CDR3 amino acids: CASSLNGAGHQETQYF. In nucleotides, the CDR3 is TGTGCCAGCAGTTTAAACGGGGCGGGACACCAAGAGACCCAGTACTTC.